This T cell receptor beta chain was recovered during a study of Ad26.COV2.S vaccination and SARS-CoV-2 variants. This clone was counted once. As yet, its antigen is unknown. Trimming removed 9 bases from V and 1 base from J, with 13 bases in between. CDR1 MDHEN and CDR2 SYDVKM come from the germline V gene. The CDR3 loop spans 13 amino acids. Overall study results and limits: Recipients of either vaccine or placebo displayed similar breadth of non-spike TCRs.

Treatment meaning: some 20 received Ad26.COV2.S at low or high dose, single or two shots; roughly five received placebo; per-sample allocation not given. All samples were drawn on day 63, counting from the first vaccine or placebo injection. Vaccination used an Ad26 vector expressing Wuhan-strain SARS-CoV-2 spike. Libraries were prepared by immunoSEQ multiplex PCR; TCRdb keeps only in-frame clonotypes and omits some of them. The sample has 300,000 to 400,000 clones; about 86% are singletons. The chain joins TRBV28 to TRBJ2-7; D is unresolved. This clonotype originated in a person aged 18 to 59 who received the Ad26.COV2.S COVID-19 vaccine or a placebo. The sample was peripheral blood, taken in a trial of Ad26.COV2.S vaccine versus placebo. The CDR3 DNA is TGTGCCAGTCGTTCCTCTATTTCCTACGAGCAGTACTTC. Translation gives CASRSSISYEQYF.